This TCR beta chain appears in the sequencing data of a study of T cell clones after liver transplantation. Produced via immunoSEQ multiplex PCR; TCRdb's table is partial and in-frame only. This sample has about 16,000 clones, with around 81% found just once. Per germline, CDR1 SNHLY and CDR2 FYNNEI. The length of the CDR3 is 14 residues. V was clipped by 2 bases and J by 8 bases, with 13 bases between them. Source: CD8+ T cells from blood, taken around 50 months after liver transplant. The chain recombines TRBV2 with TRBJ2-1, with D maybe TRBD2 (6 bases). The TCR was taken from a human patient who received a liver transplant. Some T cells could come from the graft donor. The CDR3 reads CASSEWGEKDEQFF. The CDR3 DNA is TGTGCCAGCAGTGAATGGGGGGAAAAGGATGAGCAGTTCTTC. The entire variable domain, with the rest obtained from reference TRBV2 and TRBJ2-1, is as follows: EPEVTQTPSHQVTQMGQEVILRCVPISNHLYFYWYRQILGQKVEFLVSFYNNEISEKSEIFDDQFSVERPDGSNFTLKIRSTKLEDSAMYFCASSEWGEKDEQFFGPGTRLTVL.